The entry below describes one TCR beta chain. The protocol was immunoSEQ multiplex PCR, while the TCRdb copy is restricted to in-frame clones and leaves out a portion. The sample lists 60,000 to 85,000 clones, about 90% occurring once. The data stem from a study of OX40 agonist ivuxolimab in advanced cancers. Study-wide context: It was ivuxolimab, an agonistic anti-OX40 (CD134) antibody, that patients were treated with.

Trimming stripped 3 bases from V and 7 bases from J, with 6 bases between. CDR1 is LNHDA and CDR2 is SQIVND in the germline V gene (reference sequence). This CDR3 has 11 residues. The chain has TRBV19 and TRBJ1-1, with D unclear. The sample consisted of CD4+ or CD8+ T cells sorted from blood, taken in a trial of the OX40 agonist ivuxolimab. This receptor was taken from an adult with an advanced solid tumor such as melanoma, head and neck, liver or kidney cancer. The CDR3 DNA sequence: TGTGCCAGTAGTATCCGCGGTGAAGCTTTCTTT. Translated, it gives CASSIRGEAFF.